This T cell receptor (beta chain) was recorded in a study of T cell responses to AZD1222 COVID-19 vaccine. This table comes from immunoSEQ multiplex PCR, and its TCRdb copy is limited to in-frame clones, with some not included. In the table there are approximately 140,000 clones, 89% of which are singletons. Study observations and caveats: A mostly white British donor set with more females was recruited, and clonal diversity was possibly underestimated. Repertoire sampling occurred only after the peak T cell response.

Concerning this clone itself: The antigen remains unidentified.

The germline CDR1 and CDR2 sequences are MNHEY and SMNVEV (reference sequence). The CDR3 is 16 amino acids. V gave up 4 bases and J gave up 0 bases; unmatched junction bases: 4. The rearrangement uses TRBV27 and TRBJ1-1; 11 bases are shared with TRBD1. The sequenced sample was peripheral blood, obtained on day 0 of AZD1222 vaccination. The source is an adult in good health. The chain's CDR3 is CASSWDRGSMNTEAFF. The CDR3 region has the DNA TGTGCCAGCAGTTGGGACAGGGGGAGTATGAACACTGAAGCTTTCTTT.